This TCR beta chain is from a study of blood T cell repertoires in COVID-19. Study summary: Donors in the United States, Italy and Spain gave samples during acute or convalescent COVID-19. PBMCs, B-cell-depleted T cells, or T cells provided the cDNA or gDNA that made up the material.

Source study methods: The assay estimated nucleated cells by amplifying reference gene primers. Clones were sequenced by immunoSEQ multiplex PCR, and TCRdb holds only the in-frame ones, with some missing. That table furnishes V, J and clone size, whereas the DNA furnished D and trimming. The table includes roughly 100,000 clones, about 89% detected once. Germline V CDR1 and CDR2: LGHDT, YNNKEL (reference sequence). The CDR3 covers 14 residues. V lost 1 base to trimming and J lost 4 bases, with 8 bases between them. The sequence came from a human donor in a cohort sampled during active COVID-19. Material for sequencing was peripheral blood. V and J are TRBV3-1 (or the pseudogene TRBV3-2) and TRBJ1-5; D uncertain. The CDR3 region is CASSQAEVNQPQHF. CDR3 DNA sequence: TGTGCCAGCAGCCAAGCAGAGGTGAATCAGCCCCAGCATTTT.